This TCR beta chain was retrieved from a study of metastatic and nonmetastatic thyroid tumors. The wider study: Samples came from malignant and benign thyroid patients, and repertoires were compared across blood and tumor or nodule tissue.

General observations from the study: For both blood and tumor, malignant thyroid tumors reportedly showed significantly higher TCR beta diversity than benign nodules did.

V was trimmed by 5 bases and J by 6 bases, leaving 20 bases between them. In germline, CDR1 is LNHDA, CDR2 SQIVND (reference sequence). The CDR3 sequence is 16 residues long. A note on this clone: Its antigen remains unidentified.

How the authors handled the data: The study built a papillary thyroid cancer distant-metastasis classifier from CDR3 differences across clinicopathological groups. TCRdb re-called the PCR reads with MiXCR. TCRdb's processing, not the authors' own work, is the source of the V and J calls. Of fewer than 7,500 clones in the sample, approximately 40% were seen once. Every patient was untreated before thyroid surgery. The TCR was taken from a female donor with papillary thyroid cancer or a benign thyroid nodule (not recorded which). Some clones in this sample may be carry-over from other donors' samples. The sample was tumor tissue. The chain carries TRBV19 and TRBJ2-1; D is tentatively TRBD1 or TRBD2 (5 bases each). CDR3 sequence reads: CASSLGRASPFNEQFF. For the CDR3, the DNA is TGTGCCAGTAGTTTGGGACGCGCATCACCTTTCAATGAGCAGTTCTTC.